This T cell receptor beta chain was observed in a study of blood T cell repertoires in COVID-19. Participants were aged about 18 to 90 years, lived in some 23 US areas, and enrolled virtually. Germline assignment: CDR1 SGHRS and CDR2 YFSETQ. V shed 4 bases and J 7 bases; nucleotides not matched to a gene: 7. The CDR3 has 15 amino acids. TCRdb keeps only in-frame clones here, not all; method: immunoSEQ multiplex PCR. In the table there are some 360,000 clones, 85% to 90% of which are singletons. The chain joins TRBV5-1 to TRBJ2-1, with TRBD1 identical over 11 bases. The source is a woman aged 30 to 39 who had been exposed to COVID-19. Material for sequencing was PBMCs or T cells enriched from blood (not recorded which). CDR3 nucleotide sequence: TGCGCCAGCAGCCTGGACAGGGGGCTTTTAAATGAGCAGTTCTTC. This sequence encodes CASSLDRGLLNEQFF.